The sequence of this T cell receptor (beta chain) was determined in a study of blood T cell repertoires in COVID-19. The V segment lost 0 bases and the J segment 3 bases; nucleotides outside the gene matches: 15. The length of the CDR3 is 19 residues. CDR1 and CDR2 (germline): SGHAT, FQNNGV. This table comes from immunoSEQ multiplex PCR, and its TCRdb copy is limited to in-frame clones, with some not included. The table shows fewer than 500,000 clones, with roughly 90% occurring only once. This receptor was taken from a young woman with active or convalescent COVID-19. Source material: peripheral blood. The rearrangement joins TRBV11-2 to TRBJ2-3, with 7 bases matching TRBD2. This chain's CDR3 is CASSLDSFGRPSGTDTQYF. The CDR3 coding sequence is TGTGCCAGCAGCTTAGATAGTTTCGGCAGACCTAGCGGAACAGATACGCAGTATTTT.